This T cell receptor (beta chain) derives from a study of human T cells and chemical hapten exposure. Using its own MiXCR run on the RACE reads, TCRdb lists one record per CDR3 protein. The sample carries about 380,000 distinct CDR3 sequences, 4% to 5.5% recorded once. Notes on the study in general: Patch test score tracked positively with PT1 expanded TCR counts.

Time point noted: patch test 1, 2 weeks after DPC sensitization. Noted treatment: therapeutic diphenylcyclopropenone sensitization with weekly scalp DPC. Prior to application of each patch test, blood was drawn. The study extracted total RNA from unfractionated whole blood. As for this clonotype: Its antigen is still unknown.

The ends lost 5 bases at V and 2 bases at J; junction bases unmatched: 6. CDR1 MNHEY and CDR2 SVGEGT come from the germline V gene. This CDR3 comprises 14 residues. This specimen consisted of whole blood, obtained in connection with sensitization to the hapten diphenylcyclopropenone (DPC). The origin of this receptor is a woman aged 45-65 years with alopecia areata. Some clones in this sample may be carry-over from other donors' samples. The V call is TRBV6-2 or TRBV6-3, the J call TRBJ2-7; 7 positions agree with TRBD2. This chain's CDR3 is CASSQRDSTYEQYF. CDR3 DNA sequence: TGTGCCAGCAGTCAGCGGGACTCGACCTACGAGCAGTACTTC.